This T cell receptor beta chain was recorded in a study of blood T cell repertoires in COVID-19 (dated by TCRdb to 2018 to 2021). Study-level background: The collaborator samples originated in the United States, Italy and Spain and spanned the acute and convalescent phases of COVID-19. The prospective study material was composed of cDNA or gDNA derived from T cells, B-cell-depleted T cells, or PBMCs. Subjects who had been exposed to COVID-19, were actively infected with it, or had recovered from it provided the deeply sampled blood TCRbeta repertoires that made up the dataset. A freely available public database, intended as a resource for researchers studying the immune response to SARS-CoV-2, is where the repertoires were released. The samples were drawn from the first 160 participants of the ongoing ImmuneRACE study and from 1,254 subjects provided by 6 global collaborators. Sample metadata almost always included a de-identified subject ID, COVID-19 status, age in years and sex. Where available, HLA class I and class II types were taken from metadata supplied by the sample provider and were not determined by assay-based typing. Summary of the overall study and its limitations: The quantity of clinical and demographic metadata differed by source and by participant and was supplied without curation.

TCRbeta CDR3 regions were amplified from genomic DNA using the immunoSEQ Assay, a bias-controlled multiplex PCR. The source study handled its data this way. Within the assay, amplification of reference gene primers was used to estimate how many nucleated cells each sample contained. To quantify the absolute abundance of each unique TCRbeta CDR3 rearrangement, sequence reads were collapsed and filtered. For each sample, productive Simpson clonality was calculated as the square root of Simpson's diversity index over productive rearrangements. As stored in TCRdb, this immuneACCESS dataset retains in-frame rearrangements with V and J assigned. A fraction of the clones does not appear; measured against another copy, unresolved V genes explain less than half of the discrepancy, and the remainder lacks a known reason. The V and J calls and clone size come from that table; D and trimming were worked out from the DNA. A total of about 120,000 clones appear in this sample, roughly three quarters of them only once. The top ten constitute 7.9% of the sample.

CDR1 is given as SQVTM and CDR2 as ANQGSEA, both from the germline V gene. Relative to germline, V is 0 bases shorter and J is 6 bases shorter, with 9 bases between their ends. The CDR3 sequence holds 12 residues, the cysteine and phenylalanine included. The entry retains the CDR3 DNA only, 36 bases that are in frame from base 1. Whole blood was collected in K2EDTA tubes by collaborating institutions according to the institutions' own protocols. For TCRbeta analysis, collaborators shipped samples in one of three forms: frozen whole blood, isolated PBMCs, or DNA extracted from either of those sample types. About this clone: The antigen it binds to is not known. No base qualities exist here, and no much larger clone lies one base off it.

In this chain, TRBV29-1 is recombined with TRBJ2-7; the D gene assignment is ambiguous. This clonotype was sampled from a human donor in a cohort sampled during active COVID-19. What was sequenced was peripheral blood. The CDR3 protein is CSVEDVASEQYF. The DNA is TGCAGCGTTGAAGATGTGGCTTCCGAGCAGTACTTC.